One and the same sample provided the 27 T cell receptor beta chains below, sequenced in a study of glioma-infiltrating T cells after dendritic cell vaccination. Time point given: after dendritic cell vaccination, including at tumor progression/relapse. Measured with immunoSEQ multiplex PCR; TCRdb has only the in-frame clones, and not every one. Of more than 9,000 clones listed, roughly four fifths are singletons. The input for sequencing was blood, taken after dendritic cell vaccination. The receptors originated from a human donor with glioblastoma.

The CDR3 DNA reads TGCAGCGTTGAATCCAGCGGGACTAACTACGAGCAGTACTTC. Amino acid sequence: CSVESSGTNYEQYF. V is TRBV29-1 and J is TRBJ2-7; 7 nucleotides agree with TRBD2. The CDR3 is 14 amino acids. J gave up 3 bases and V 2 bases, and 7 bases lay outside the gene matches. Germline V lookup: CDR1 SQVTM, CDR2 ANQGSEA.

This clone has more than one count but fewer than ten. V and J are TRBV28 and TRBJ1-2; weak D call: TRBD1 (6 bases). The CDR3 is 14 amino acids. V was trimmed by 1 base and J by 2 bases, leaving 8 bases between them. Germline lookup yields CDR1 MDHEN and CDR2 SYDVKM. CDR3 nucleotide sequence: TGTGCCAGCAGTTTATTTCAGGGGAACTATGGCTACACCTTC. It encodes CASSLFQGNYGYTF.

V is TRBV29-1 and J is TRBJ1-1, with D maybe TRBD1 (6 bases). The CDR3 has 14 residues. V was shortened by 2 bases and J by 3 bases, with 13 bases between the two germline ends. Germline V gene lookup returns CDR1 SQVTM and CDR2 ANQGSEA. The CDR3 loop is CSVEYWDKDTEAFF. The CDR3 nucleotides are TGCAGCGTTGAATATTGGGACAAGGACACTGAAGCTTTCTTT.

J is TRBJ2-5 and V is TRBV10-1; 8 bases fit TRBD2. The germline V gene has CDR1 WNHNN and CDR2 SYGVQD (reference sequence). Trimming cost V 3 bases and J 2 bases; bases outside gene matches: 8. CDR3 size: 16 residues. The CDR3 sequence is CASSDRLAGTQETQYF. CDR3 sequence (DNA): TGCGCCAGCAGTGATCGGCTAGCGGGTACTCAAGAGACCCAGTACTTC.

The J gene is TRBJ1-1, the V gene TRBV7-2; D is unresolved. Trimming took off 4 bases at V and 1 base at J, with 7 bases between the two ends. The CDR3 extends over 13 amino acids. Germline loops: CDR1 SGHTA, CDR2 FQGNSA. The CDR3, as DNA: TGTGCCAGCAGCTCTAGCCCGAACACTGAAGCTTTCTTT. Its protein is CASSSSPNTEAFF.

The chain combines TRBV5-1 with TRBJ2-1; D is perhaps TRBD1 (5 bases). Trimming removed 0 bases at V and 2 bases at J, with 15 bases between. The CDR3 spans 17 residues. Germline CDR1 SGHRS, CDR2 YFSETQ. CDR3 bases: TGCGCCAGCAGCTTGGTCAGGGATAAGCCCCCCTACAATGAGCAGTTCTTC. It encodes CASSLVRDKPPYNEQFF.

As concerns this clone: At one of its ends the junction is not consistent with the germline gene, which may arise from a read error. The chain's CDR3 is CTSGRTYDLEQFF. CDR3 nucleotides: TGTACCAGCGGTCGGACTTACGATCTTGAGCAGTTCTTC. The V gene is TRBV6-1, the J gene TRBJ2-1, with TRBD2 as a possible D gene (5 bases). The germline V gene encodes CDR1 MNHNS and CDR2 SASEGT. CDR3 size: 13 residues.

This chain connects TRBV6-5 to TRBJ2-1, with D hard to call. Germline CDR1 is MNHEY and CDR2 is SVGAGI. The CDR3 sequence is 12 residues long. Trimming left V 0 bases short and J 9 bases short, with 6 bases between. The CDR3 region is CASSYSKAEQFF. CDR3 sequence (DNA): TGTGCCAGCAGTTACTCGAAAGCTGAGCAGTTCTTC.

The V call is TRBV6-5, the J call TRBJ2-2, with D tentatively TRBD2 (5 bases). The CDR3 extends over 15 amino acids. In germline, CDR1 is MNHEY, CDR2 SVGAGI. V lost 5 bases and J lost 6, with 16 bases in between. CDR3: CASSRQTWGAGELFF. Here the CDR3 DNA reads TGTGCCAGCAGTCGCCAGACCTGGGGAGCCGGGGAGCTGTTTTTT.

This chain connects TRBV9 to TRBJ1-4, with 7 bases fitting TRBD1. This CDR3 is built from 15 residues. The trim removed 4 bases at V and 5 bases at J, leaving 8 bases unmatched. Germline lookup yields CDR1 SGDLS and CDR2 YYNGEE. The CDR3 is CASSPLGTENEKLFF. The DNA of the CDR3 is TGTGCCAGCAGCCCCCTGGGGACAGAGAATGAAAAACTGTTTTTT.

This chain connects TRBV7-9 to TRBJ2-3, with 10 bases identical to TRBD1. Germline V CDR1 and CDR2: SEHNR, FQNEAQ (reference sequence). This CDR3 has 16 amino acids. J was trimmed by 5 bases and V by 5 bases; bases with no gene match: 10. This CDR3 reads CASSLLTGGEGDTQYF. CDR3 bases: TGTGCCAGCAGCCTTCTGACAGGGGGCGAGGGAGATACGCAGTATTTT.

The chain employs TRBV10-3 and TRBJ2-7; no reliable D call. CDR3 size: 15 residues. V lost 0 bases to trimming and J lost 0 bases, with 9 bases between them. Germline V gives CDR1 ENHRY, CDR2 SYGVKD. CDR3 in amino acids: CAISESEVSSYEQYF. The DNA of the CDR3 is TGTGCCATCAGTGAGTCCGAGGTTAGCTCCTACGAGCAGTACTTC.

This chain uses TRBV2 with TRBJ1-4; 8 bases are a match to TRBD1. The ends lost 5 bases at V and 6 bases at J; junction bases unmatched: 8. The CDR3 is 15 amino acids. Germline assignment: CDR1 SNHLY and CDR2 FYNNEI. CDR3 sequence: CASSQQGGYDEKLFF. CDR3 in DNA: TGTGCCAGCAGTCAACAGGGGGGTTACGATGAAAAACTGTTTTTT.

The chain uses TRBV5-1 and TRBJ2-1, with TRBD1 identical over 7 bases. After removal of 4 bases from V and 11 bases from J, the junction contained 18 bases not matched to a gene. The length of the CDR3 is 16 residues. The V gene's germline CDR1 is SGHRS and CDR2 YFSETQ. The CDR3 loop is CASSGGVGQSTMKQFF. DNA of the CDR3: TGCGCCAGCAGCGGTGGAGTGGGACAGTCTACAATGAAGCAGTTCTTC. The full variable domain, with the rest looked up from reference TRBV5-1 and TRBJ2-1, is KAGVTQTPRYLIKTRGQQVTLSCSPISGHRSVSWYQQTPGQGLQFLFEYFSETQRNKGNFPGRFSGRQFSNSRSEMNVSTLELGDSALYLCASSGGVGQSTMKQFFGPGTRLTVL.

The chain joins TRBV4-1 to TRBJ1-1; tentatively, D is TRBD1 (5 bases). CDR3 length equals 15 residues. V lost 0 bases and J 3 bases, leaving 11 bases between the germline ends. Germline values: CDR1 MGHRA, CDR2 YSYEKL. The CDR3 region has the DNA TGCGCCAGCAGCCAAGATGGGGGGGGTTACACTGAAGCTTTCTTT. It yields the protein CASSQDGGGYTEAFF.

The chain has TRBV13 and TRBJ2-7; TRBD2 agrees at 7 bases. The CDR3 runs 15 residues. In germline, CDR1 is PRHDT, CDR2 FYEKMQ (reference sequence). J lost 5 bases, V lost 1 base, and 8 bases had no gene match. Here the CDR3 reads CASSLVRGGIDEQYF. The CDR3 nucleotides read TGTGCCAGCAGCTTAGTGCGGGGAGGGATTGACGAGCAGTACTTC.

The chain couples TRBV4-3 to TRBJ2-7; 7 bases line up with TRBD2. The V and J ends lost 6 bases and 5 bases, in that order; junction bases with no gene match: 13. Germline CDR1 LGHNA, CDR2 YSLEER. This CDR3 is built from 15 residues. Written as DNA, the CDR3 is TGCGCCAGCAGACCAACTAGCGTGAATTTCGACGAGCAGTACTTC. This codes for CASRPTSVNFDEQYF.

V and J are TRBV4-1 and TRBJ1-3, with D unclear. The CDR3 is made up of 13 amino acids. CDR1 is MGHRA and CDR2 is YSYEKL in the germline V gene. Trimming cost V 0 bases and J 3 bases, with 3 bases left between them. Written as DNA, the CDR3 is TGCGCCAGCAGCCAAGACATTGGAAACACCATATATTTT. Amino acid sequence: CASSQDIGNTIYF.

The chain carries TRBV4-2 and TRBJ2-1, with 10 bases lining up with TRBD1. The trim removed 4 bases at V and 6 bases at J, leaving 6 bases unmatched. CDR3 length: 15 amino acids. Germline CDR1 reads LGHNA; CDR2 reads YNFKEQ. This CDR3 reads CASSPTRTGGNEQFF. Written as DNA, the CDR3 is TGTGCCAGCAGCCCTACTCGGACAGGGGGCAATGAGCAGTTCTTC.

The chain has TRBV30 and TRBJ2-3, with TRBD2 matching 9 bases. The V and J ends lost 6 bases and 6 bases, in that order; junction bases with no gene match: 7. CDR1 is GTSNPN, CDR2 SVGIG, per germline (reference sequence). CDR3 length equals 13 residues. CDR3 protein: CACSGTSMDTQYF. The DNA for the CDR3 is TGTGCCTGCTCCGGGACTAGCATGGATACGCAGTATTTT. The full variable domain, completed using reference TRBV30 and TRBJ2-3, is SQTIHQWPATLVQPVGSPLSLECTVEGTSNPNLYWYRQAAGRGLQLLFYSVGIGQISSEVPQNLSASRPQDRQFILSSKKLLLSDSGFYLCACSGTSMDTQYFGPGTRLTVL.

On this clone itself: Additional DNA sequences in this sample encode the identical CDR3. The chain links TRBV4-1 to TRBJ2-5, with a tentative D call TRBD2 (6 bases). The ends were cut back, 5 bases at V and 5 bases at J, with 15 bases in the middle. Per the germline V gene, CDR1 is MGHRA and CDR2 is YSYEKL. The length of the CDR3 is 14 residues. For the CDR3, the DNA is TGCGCCAGCAGCAAGCTAGCGCCGGGGGAGACCCAGTACTTC. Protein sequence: CASSKLAPGETQYF.

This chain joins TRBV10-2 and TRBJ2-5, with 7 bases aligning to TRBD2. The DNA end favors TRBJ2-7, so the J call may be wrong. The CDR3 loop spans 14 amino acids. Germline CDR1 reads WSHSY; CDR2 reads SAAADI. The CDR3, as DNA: TGCGCCACGTTAACTAGCGCTAATACCTACGAGCAGTACTTC. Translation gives CATLTSANTYEQYF.

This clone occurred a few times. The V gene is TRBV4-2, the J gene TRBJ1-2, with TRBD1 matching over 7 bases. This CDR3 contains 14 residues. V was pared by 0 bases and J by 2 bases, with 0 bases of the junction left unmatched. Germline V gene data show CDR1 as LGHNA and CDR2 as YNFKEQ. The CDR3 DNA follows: TGTGCCAGCAGCCAAGAGACAGGGAACTATGGCTACACCTTC. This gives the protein CASSQETGNYGYTF.

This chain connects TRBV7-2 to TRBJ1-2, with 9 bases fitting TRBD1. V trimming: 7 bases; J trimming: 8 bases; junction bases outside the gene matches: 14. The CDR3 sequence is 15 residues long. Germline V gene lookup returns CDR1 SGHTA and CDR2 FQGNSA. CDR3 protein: CASTYFIGQGSGYTF. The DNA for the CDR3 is TGTGCCAGCACCTATTTTATAGGACAGGGGTCCGGCTACACCTTC.

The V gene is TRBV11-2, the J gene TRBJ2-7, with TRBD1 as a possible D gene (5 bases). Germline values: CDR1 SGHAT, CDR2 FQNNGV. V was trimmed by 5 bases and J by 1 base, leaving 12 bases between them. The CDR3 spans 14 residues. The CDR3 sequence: CASSPSGASYEQYF. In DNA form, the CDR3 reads TGTGCCAGCAGCCCCAGTGGGGCGTCCTACGAGCAGTACTTC.

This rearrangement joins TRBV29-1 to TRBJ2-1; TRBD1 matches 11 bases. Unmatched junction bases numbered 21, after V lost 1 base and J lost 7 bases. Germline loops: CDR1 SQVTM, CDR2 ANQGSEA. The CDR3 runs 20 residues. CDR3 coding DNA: TGCAGCGTTGAAGGGTCCTTTGAGACCATAGGGGACAGGGGGATGAATGAGCAGTTCTTC. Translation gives CSVEGSFETIGDRGMNEQFF.

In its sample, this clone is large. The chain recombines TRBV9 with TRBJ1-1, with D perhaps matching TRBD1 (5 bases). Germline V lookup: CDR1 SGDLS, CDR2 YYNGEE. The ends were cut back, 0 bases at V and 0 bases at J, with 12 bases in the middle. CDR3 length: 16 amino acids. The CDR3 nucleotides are TGTGCCAGCAGCGTAGATGTAGGGGTCATGAACACTGAAGCTTTCTTT. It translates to CASSVDVGVMNTEAFF.